This record looks at one TCR beta chain sequence and its context. The data originate from a study of control samples from healthy donors and cancer patients. Germline-derived CDR1 and CDR2 are SEHNR and FQNEAQ (reference sequence). The CDR3 sequence is 13 residues long. Unmatched junction bases numbered 7, after V lost 4 bases and J lost 8 bases. The repertoire was sequenced with immunoSEQ multiplex PCR; TCRdb's copy has only in-frame clones and lacks some. The data show around 110,000 clones, more than 85% seen once. The sequence was obtained from a man between 25 and 39 years old in good health. The sample taken for sequencing was blood. The chain has TRBV7-9 and TRBJ2-5; 7 nucleotides line up with TRBD1. CDR3 DNA sequence: TGTGCCAGCAGCTCTGGACAGGCCACTACCCAGTACTTC. It is translated as CASSSGQATTQYF.